The clone carrying this TCR beta chain was detected ten times or more. The antigen is unknown. These data come from a study of T cell repertoires in cytomegalovirus infection. Study as a whole: Evidence of both CMV infection and a matching HLA type came from public TCR beta signatures.

Regarding the study as a whole: Cumulative public TCR beta family frequency identified CMV carriers with the relevant HLA. The ex vivo response was dominated by HLA-C-restricted CMV-specific TCR beta clonotypes.

TCRdb reprocessed the reads via MiXCR and lists one record per CDR3 protein. In the table there are hundreds of thousands of distinct CDR3 sequences, 35% of which are singletons. Sequencing was performed on PBMCs. The TCR sequence derives from a human donor in good health (CMV status not recorded). Some clones in this sample may be carry-over from other donors' samples.

The CDR3 nucleotides read TGTGCCAGCAGCATACTACAGGGTTTTCTGGACTATGGCTACACCTTC. Its protein product is CASSILQGFLDYGYTF. The chain has TRBV7-9 and TRBJ1-2, with a possible D match to TRBD1 (6 bases). The CDR3 spans 16 residues. Trimming cost V 5 bases and J 3 bases, with 19 bases left between them. CDR1 and CDR2 (germline): SEHNR, FQNEAQ (reference sequence).